A selection of T cell receptor beta chains follows, all from one sample in a study of blood T cell repertoires in COVID-19. The protocol was immunoSEQ multiplex PCR, while the TCRdb copy is restricted to in-frame clones and leaves out a portion. Among 180,000 or so clones, approximately 86% were seen once, and the ten largest hold approximately 6.5%. What was sequenced was peripheral blood. These receptors were taken from an elderly woman in a cohort sampled during active or convalescent COVID-19. Both conserved end residues are part of each CDR3. The D gene is left open where the match is weak. Clone size, where shown, is once, few, many, or a class for clones that have expanded.

>TRBV28|TRBD1|15|TRBJ1-5|.
TGTGCCAGCAGTATACGGACAGGGGGCAATCAGCCCCAGCATTTT
CASSIRTGGNQPQHF
>TRBV11-2|.|15|TRBJ1-6|once
TGTGCCAGCAGCTTCAGGGGCGACTATAATTCACCCCTCCACTTT
CASSFRGDYNSPLHF
>TRBV4-3|.|15|TRBJ2-7|.
TGCGCCAGCAGCCAAGGGGCTGGCAGGTCCTACGAGCAGTACTTC
CASSQGAGRSYEQYF
>TRBV18|.|14|TRBJ1-2|.
TGTGCCAGCTCACCAAAGGCCGAGCGGGTTGGCTACACCTTC
CASSPKAERVGYTF
>TRBV28|.|16|TRBJ2-3|once
TGTGCCAGCAGCGATGAAGAGACACCTAGCACAGATACGCAGTATTTT
CASSDEETPSTDTQYF
>TRBV7-7|.|14|TRBJ2-5|few
TGTGCCAGCAGCTCCGTAGGGGGACAAGAGACCCAGTACTTC
CASSSVGGQETQYF
>TRBV11-2|TRBD1|15|TRBJ1-1|.
TGTGCCAGCAGCTTACCTTGGACAGGGAGCACTGAAGCTTTCTTT
CASSLPWTGSTEAFF
>TRBV3-1/TRBV3-2|.|12|TRBJ1-2|.
TGTGCCAGCAGCCAAGGGGAGGGTGGCTACACCTTC
CASSQGEGGYTF
>TRBV3-1/TRBV3-2|.|14|TRBJ2-2|.
TGTGCCAGCAGCCAACCCTGGAACACCGGGGAGCTGTTTTTT
CASSQPWNTGELFF
>TRBV7-9|TRBD1|16|TRBJ2-2|.
TGTGCCAGCAGAACCAGAGGGACAGGGCCCACCGGGGAGCTGTTTTTT
CASRTRGTGPTGELFF
>TRBV7-9|TRBD2|15|TRBJ2-1|.
TGTGCCAGCAGCCCGCGGGGGGGACGATACAATGAGCAGTTCTTC
CASSPRGGRYNEQFF
>TRBV18|.|16|TRBJ1-5|.
TGTGCCAGCTCACCATATCCTTCCGGGGTAGGTCAGCCCCAGCATTTT
CASSPYPSGVGQPQHF
>TRBV21-1|.|14|TRBJ2-7|.
TGTGCCAGCAGCCCGGGACAGGGGGCATACGAGCAGTACTTC
CASSPGQGAYEQYF
>TRBV5-1|.|14|TRBJ1-1|.
TGCGCCAGCAGCTTGGATCTGGAGGACACTGAAGCTTTCTTT
CASSLDLEDTEAFF
>TRBV27|TRBD1|16|TRBJ1-5|.
TGTGCCATCAAGGGGTCAGGGGGCCGGGGTAGACAGCCCCAGCATTTT
CAIKGSGGRGRQPQHF
>TRBV30|TRBD2|17|TRBJ2-5|.
TGTGCCTGGAGTGTACCCCTTACTAGCGGGGGGGGAGAGACCCAGTACTTC
CAWSVPLTSGGGETQYF
>TRBV2|TRBD1|15|TRBJ1-1|.
TGTGCCAGCAGTGAAAACAGGGGGCGTTTGGTTGAAGCTTTCTTT
CASSENRGRLVEAFF
>TRBV9|TRBD1|15|TRBJ1-2|.
TGTGCCAGCAGCGTAGGGACAGGGGAAGGGTATGGCTACACCTTC
CASSVGTGEGYGYTF
>TRBV4-3|TRBD2|16|TRBJ2-1|few
TGCGCCAGCAGCCAAGATTTAGCGGGCACCTACAATGAGCAGTTCTTC
CASSQDLAGTYNEQFF
>TRBV6-5|.|13|TRBJ1-1|.
TGTGCCAGCAGCTTCAGTCAGGGCACTGAAGCTTTCTTT
CASSFSQGTEAFF
>TRBV4-1|.|14|TRBJ2-5|once
TGCGCCAGCAGCCAAGTAGGGGACCAAGAGACCCAGTACTTC
CASSQVGDQETQYF
>TRBV19|TRBD1|14|TRBJ1-2|once
TGTGCCAGTAGTACTGTGGACAGGGGCGGAGGCTACACCTTC
CASSTVDRGGGYTF
>TRBV3-1/TRBV3-2|.|15|TRBJ1-4|.
TGTGCCAGCAGCCTGGCCCCACAGGGTGGAGAAAAACTGTTTTTT
CASSLAPQGGEKLFF
>TRBV5-4|TRBD2|15|TRBJ2-1|.
TGTGCCAGCAGCCCCGGGACTAGCGGAAACAATGAGCAGTTCTTC
CASSPGTSGNNEQFF
>TRBV5-6|.|14|TRBJ2-3|.
TGTGCCAGCAGCTTGGGCTCTCAGGTCGGTACGCAGTATTTT
CASSLGSQVGTQYF
>TRBV2|.|13|TRBJ1-1|few
TGTGCCAGCAAGAAGGGGGGGACTTCATCAGCTTTCTTT
CASKKGGTSSAFF
>TRBV5-1|.|15|TRBJ1-1|.
TGCGCCAGCAGCTTGGACGGACAGCCGAACACTGAAGCTTTCTTT
CASSLDGQPNTEAFF
>TRBV9|TRBD1|15|TRBJ2-1|.
TGTGCCAGCAGCGTAGTGGACAGGGGTATGAGTGAGCAGTTCTTC
CASSVVDRGMSEQFF
>TRBV7-2|TRBD2|11|TRBJ2-5|.
TGTGCCAGCCGGGGGGAAGAGACCCAGTACTTC
CASRGEETQYF
>TRBV10-1|TRBD1|14|TRBJ2-5|once
TGCGCCAGCAGCGCCGGGACAGGGCAAGAGACCCAGTACTTC
CASSAGTGQETQYF
>TRBV12-5|.|12|TRBJ1-1|.
TGTGCTAGTGGTTTGGTACATCCTGAAGCTTTCTTT
CASGLVHPEAFF
>TRBV6-5|.|13|TRBJ1-1|.
TGTGCCAGCAGCCTGGAGAGATACACTGAAGCTTTCTTT
CASSLERYTEAFF
>TRBV9|TRBD1|16|TRBJ1-2|.
TGTGCCAGCAGAGCGGGACAGGGGGCGTCTCCCCATGGCTACACCTTC
CASRAGQGASPHGYTF
>TRBV5-1|.|15|TRBJ2-1|.
TGCGCCAGCAGCTATGCACAGGGTTTTGGGGATGAGCAGTTCTTC
CASSYAQGFGDEQFF
>TRBV10-2|.|11|TRBJ1-1|once
TGCGCCAGCAGTGGGGCCTTTGAAGCTTTCTTT
CASSGAFEAFF
>TRBV5-4|.|15|TRBJ1-2|.
TGTGCCAGCAGCATCAACGCACAGGGTAACTATGGCTACACCTTC
CASSINAQGNYGYTF
>TRBV5-8|TRBD1|16|TRBJ1-1|.
TGTGCCAGCAGACCCCGGCAGGGGGGTATGAACACTGAAGCTTTCTTT
CASRPRQGGMNTEAFF
>TRBV2|TRBD1|14|TRBJ1-6|.
TGTGCCAGCACCTTTCCAGGACAGGGATCACCCCTCCACTTT
CASTFPGQGSPLHF
>TRBV28|TRBD2|17|TRBJ2-1|.
TGTGCCAGCAGTTATGGACCGGGGGGAAACTCCTACAATGAGCAGTTCTTC
CASSYGPGGNSYNEQFF
>TRBV19|.|17|TRBJ1-4|.
TGTGCCAGTAGTATAGTACGGGGGGCGCGGGCTAATGAAAAACTGTTTTTT
CASSIVRGARANEKLFF
>TRBV28|TRBD1|15|TRBJ1-3|.
TGTGCCAGCAGTTTAAAGTGGGGACAGCAAAACACCATATATTTT
CASSLKWGQQNTIYF
>TRBV6-6|TRBD2|20|TRBJ2-1|.
TGTGCCAGCAGTGGATCAACCGGGACTAGCGGGAGGTTTTCCTACAATGAGCAGTTCTTC
CASSGSTGTSGRFSYNEQFF
>TRBV6-5|TRBD2|14|TRBJ2-1|once
TGTGCCAGCGGGAGGGTAGGAATCTACAATGAGCAGTTCTTC
CASGRVGIYNEQFF
>TRBV7-9|.|16|TRBJ2-3|.
TGTGCCAGCAGCTTATTCGGGGTCGGTTTCACAGATACGCAGTATTTT
CASSLFGVGFTDTQYF
>TRBV9|.|17|TRBJ2-3|.
TGTGCCAGCAGCGTAGGACTAGGAAGTACTTCAACAGATACGCAGTATTTT
CASSVGLGSTSTDTQYF
>TRBV11-3|TRBD2|14|TRBJ2-3|.
TGTGCCAGCAGCTTCGGCCGGGGGGGGGATACGCAGTATTTT
CASSFGRGGDTQYF
>TRBV15|.|13|TRBJ2-7|.
TGTGCCACCAGCAGAGATATGTCGGGGGAGCAGTACTTC
CATSRDMSGEQYF
>TRBV11-2|.|15|TRBJ2-2|.
TGTGCCAGCAGCTTAGGTGGGGGGAGCACCGGGGAGCTGTTTTTT
CASSLGGGSTGELFF
>TRBV18|.|14|TRBJ2-2|.
TGTGCCAGCTCACCGACAGCTACCACCGGGGAGCTGTTTTTT
CASSPTATTGELFF
>TRBV5-6|.|16|TRBJ2-3|.
TGTGCCAGCAGTCCCGAAAACAAACACAGGGCGGATACGCAGTATTTT
CASSPENKHRADTQYF
>TRBV3-1/TRBV3-2|.|13|TRBJ1-1|.
TGTGCCAGCAGTGACGGGGAGCACACTGAAGCTTTCTTT
CASSDGEHTEAFF
>TRBV9|.|16|TRBJ1-3|.
TGTGCCAGCAGCGTAATCAGCAGGGCTGTCGGAAACACCATATATTTT
CASSVISRAVGNTIYF
>TRBV6-5|.|16|TRBJ2-7|.
TGTGCCAGCAGTTACAGCTGGGCCCACCCTCCCTACGAGCAGTACTTC
CASSYSWAHPPYEQYF
>TRBV2|TRBD1|15|TRBJ2-7|.
TGTGCCAGCAGTGCCCCGGGACAGGGGGCATACGAGCAGTACTTC
CASSAPGQGAYEQYF